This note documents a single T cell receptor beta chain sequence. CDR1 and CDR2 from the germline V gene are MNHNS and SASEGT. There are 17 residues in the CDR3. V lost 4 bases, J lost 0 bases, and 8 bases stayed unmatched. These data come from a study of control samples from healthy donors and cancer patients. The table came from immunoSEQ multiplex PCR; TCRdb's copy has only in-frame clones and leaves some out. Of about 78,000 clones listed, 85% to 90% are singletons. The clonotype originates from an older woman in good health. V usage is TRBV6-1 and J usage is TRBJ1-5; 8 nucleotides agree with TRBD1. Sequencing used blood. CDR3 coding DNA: TGTGCCAGCAGTGCCTACACAGGGGGACCTAGCAATCAGCCCCAGCATTTT. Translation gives CASSAYTGGPSNQPQHF.